This T cell receptor (beta chain) was captured by sequencing in a study of blood T cell repertoires in COVID-19. This clone was observed a few times. Looked up from germline, CDR1 is LNHDA and CDR2 is SQIVND (reference sequence). V was pared by 5 bases and J by 4 bases, with 14 bases between. The CDR3 consists of 14 residues. In the original analysis: Estimates of nucleated cell counts were drawn from the amplification of reference gene primers. Some clones are missing from TCRdb's copy, which holds only in-frame ones; the method was immunoSEQ multiplex PCR. That table supplies the V and J calls and clone size; D and trimming were determined from the DNA. The sample consists of about 190,000 clones, roughly 80% of them appearing once.

This receptor was identified in a man aged 50 or older who had recovered from COVID-19. The sample was peripheral blood. V usage is TRBV19 and J usage is TRBJ1-2, with D unresolved. CDR3 residues: CASSAVTASYGYTF. DNA of the CDR3: TGTGCCAGTAGTGCAGTTACAGCAAGCTATGGCTACACCTTC. Supplemented by reference TRBV19 and TRBJ1-2, the full variable domain reads DGGITQSPKYLFRKEGQNVTLSCEQNLNHDAMYWYRQDPGQGLRLIYYSQIVNDFQKGDIAEGYSVSREKKESFPLTVTSAQKNPTAFYLCASSAVTASYGYTFGSGTRLTVV.